These 5 T cell receptor beta chains were sequenced from one sample in a study of molecular identifiers for immune sequencing clone quantification. TCRdb used MiXCR to reprocess the PCR reads, holding one entry per CDR3 protein. The repertoire has 300,000 to 400,000 distinct CDR3 sequences, roughly 24% of them found once; the top ten carry roughly 0.7%. Sequencing was performed on naive CD8+ T cells from blood, with Jurkat cell RNA spiked in. Subset meaning: FACS-sorted CD8+CD4-CCR7+CD45RA+ naive T cells. Receptor source: a human donor in good health. Some libraries in this study had Jurkat cell RNA spiked in.

In this sample, this clonotype turned up a few times. The rearrangement uses TRBV3-1 and TRBJ2-3; weak D call: TRBD2 (6 bases). V was clipped by 1 base and J by 6 bases, with 17 bases between them. The CDR3 spans 16 residues. Germline V gives CDR1 LGHDT, CDR2 YNNKEL (reference sequence). CDR3 sequence: CASSQVGTSSLDTQYF. DNA for the CDR3: TGTGCCAGCAGCCAAGTAGGGACTTCGTCTCTGGATACGCAGTATTTT.

In regard to this clonotype: A much more abundant neighbour one base away suggests this may be a read error. The chain is built from TRBV2 and TRBJ2-4, with 9 nucleotides matching TRBD1. Germline CDR1 and CDR2: SNHLY and FYNNEI. The CDR3 is 15 amino acids. The CDR3 sequence: CASSVDRGAKKIQYF. The CDR3 DNA follows: TGTGCCAGCAGTGTAGACAGGGGGGCCAAAAAAATTCAGTACTTC.

With respect to this clonotype: The junction departs from germline at one end; a sequencing error may be responsible. The rearrangement uses TRBV7-9 and TRBJ1-1, with TRBD1 as a possible D gene (6 bases). This CDR3 spans 18 amino acids. Per the germline V gene, CDR1 is SEHNR and CDR2 is FQNEAQ (reference sequence). In DNA form, the CDR3 reads TGTGCCAGCAGCCAGCGGGCTTGGGGGCCAGGGAGATTTACTGCAGCTTTCTTT. Its translation is CASSQRAWGPGRFTAAFF.

J is TRBJ2-3 and V is TRBV6-1; TRBD1 matches at 7 bases. This CDR3 contains 17 residues. The V segment lost 4 bases and the J segment 2 bases; nucleotides outside the gene matches: 12. Germline CDR1 and CDR2: MNHNS and SASEGT. In DNA form, the CDR3 reads TGTGCCAGCAGTGCACCAGAGAGGGGGCCTAACACAGATACGCAGTATTTT. This codes for CASSAPERGPNTDTQYF.

This clonotype has only a few counts. The gene calls are TRBV28 and TRBJ1-1; 11 bases match TRBD1. The germline V gene encodes CDR1 MDHEN and CDR2 SYDVKM. Trimming took 2 bases from V and 1 from J; bases not matched to a gene: 9. CDR3 length equals 18 residues. The CDR3 protein is CASSLGTKDRGPNTEAFF. CDR3 in DNA: TGTGCCAGCAGTTTAGGGACTAAGGACAGGGGGCCGAACACTGAAGCTTTCTTT.